This T cell receptor (beta chain) was recovered during a study of shared clonotypes between healthy human individuals. General study results and limits: Generally, estimated richness proved larger in naive subsets than it did in memory subsets.

In the case of this clone: The target antigen is unknown.

Germline CDR1 DFQATT, CDR2 SNEGSKA (reference sequence). Deletions cut 7 bases from V and 8 bases from J, with 4 bases between. The CDR3 has 8 residues. For each subset, genomic DNA was distributed in equal portions over several immunoSEQ plates. Only in-frame clones appear in the TCRdb table, and some are missing; sequencing was by immunoSEQ multiplex PCR. The profile shows approximately 1,000,000 clones, around three quarters of them singletons. The clonotype originates from a man between 18 and 29 years old in good health. Some clones in this sample may be carry-over from other donors' samples. The V and J genes are TRBV20-1 and TRBJ2-3; D is unclear. Sequenced material: memory CD4+ T cells from PBMCs. Subset specified: CD45RA-negative fraction. CDR3 protein: CSVGTQYF. DNA for the CDR3: TGCAGTGTTGGTACGCAGTATTTT.